The entry below gives a single T cell receptor (beta chain) sequence along with its context. The antigen is unknown. TCRdb processed the multiplex PCR reads anew with MiXCR; each CDR3 protein has one entry. The sample records fewer than 200,000 distinct CDR3 sequences, about 33% being singletons. Germline V gene sequence: CDR1 LNHDA, CDR2 SQIVND (reference sequence). V dropped 3 bases and J dropped 3; count of bases not matched to a gene: 4. The CDR3 covers 16 residues. These data are taken from a study of breast tumors, draining lymph nodes, adjacent tissues. Findings and limits, study-wide: Compared with lymph nodes, tumors were less diverse; compared with nontumor tissue, more.

Axillary draining lymph nodes of breast cancer patients supplied the node samples. The TCR sequence derives from a female donor with breast cancer. Some clones in this sample may be carry-over from other donors' samples. The source material was axillary lymph node tissue. The chain carries TRBV19 and TRBJ2-5, with 13 bases that match TRBD2. CDR3: CASSMSGLAGEETQYF. The CDR3 bases are TGTGCCAGTAGTATGTCCGGACTAGCGGGAGAAGAGACCCAGTACTTC.